The 4 T cell receptor beta chains in this list originate from one sample, sequenced in a study of radiation and T cells in renal cell carcinoma (TCRdb year 2020). This specimen's time point label, per the study, means: tumor resected at nephrectomy. The treatment or condition label here, explained by the study, means: treatment-naive control, cytoreductive nephrectomy. Library creation used the immunoSEQ multiplex PCR assay. What TCRdb holds here is the immuneACCESS table cut down to in-frame rearrangements. Part of the clones is not present; checked against another copy, under half of the missing clones reflect an unresolved V gene, and the others are unexplained. The sample table lists approximately 9,800 clones, approximately 60% of them with a count of one. More than 12% of the sample rests with the top ten. Sequencing used tumor tissue, obtained from a patient whose treatment was nephrectomy without radiotherapy. These receptors were obtained from a man aged 60 to 75 with renal cell carcinoma.

This rearrangement joins TRBV19 to TRBJ2-1; D remains ambiguous. The V gene's germline CDR1 is LNHDA and CDR2 SQIVND (reference sequence). This CDR3 is 14 amino acids long. V dropped 2 bases and J dropped 9 bases, with 14 bases sitting between them. CDR3 DNA: TGTGCCAGTAGTATAATCCCGGCCACGGGTGAGCAGTTCTTC. Protein sequence: CASSIIPATGEQFF.

The chain uses TRBV9 and TRBJ2-5; D could derive from TRBD1 or TRBD2 (6 bases each). Looked up from germline, CDR1 is SGDLS and CDR2 is YYNGEE. V gave up 0 bases and J gave up 3 bases, with 21 bases separating them. This CDR3 is built from 18 residues. The CDR3 loop is CASSVVPKTGAGEETQYF. The CDR3 DNA is TGTGCCAGCAGCGTAGTCCCGAAAACGGGGGCAGGGGAAGAGACCCAGTACTTC.

This clone showed up just a few times. The chain employs TRBV5-1 and TRBJ1-4, with D possibly matching TRBD1 (5 bases). Germline V CDR1 and CDR2: SGHRS, YFSETQ. The CDR3 covers 15 residues. V was trimmed by 1 base and J by 3 bases, leaving 10 bases between them. CDR3 amino acids: CASSLYGAANEKLFF. The CDR3 DNA follows: TGCGCCAGCAGCTTGTACGGGGCGGCTAATGAAAAACTGTTTTTT.

This clone was picked up one time. The CDR3 reads CASSLGTGFRGYTF. The CDR3 DNA is TGTGCCAGCAGCTTGGGGACAGGGTTTAGAGGCTACACCTTC. V and J are TRBV11-2 and TRBJ1-2, with TRBD1 matching 9 bases. Germline CDR1 is SGHAT and CDR2 is FQNNGV. The CDR3 sequence is 14 residues long. The junction had 7 bases not matched to a gene; V was cut back by 3 bases and J by 8 bases. Based on the CDR3 plus reference TRBV11-2 and TRBJ1-2, the full variable domain is EAGVAQSPRYKIIEKRQSVAFWCNPISGHATLYWYQQILGQGPKLLIQFQNNGVVDDSQLPKDRFSAERLKGVDSTLKIQPAKLEDSAVYLCASSLGTGFRGYTFGSGTRLTVV.